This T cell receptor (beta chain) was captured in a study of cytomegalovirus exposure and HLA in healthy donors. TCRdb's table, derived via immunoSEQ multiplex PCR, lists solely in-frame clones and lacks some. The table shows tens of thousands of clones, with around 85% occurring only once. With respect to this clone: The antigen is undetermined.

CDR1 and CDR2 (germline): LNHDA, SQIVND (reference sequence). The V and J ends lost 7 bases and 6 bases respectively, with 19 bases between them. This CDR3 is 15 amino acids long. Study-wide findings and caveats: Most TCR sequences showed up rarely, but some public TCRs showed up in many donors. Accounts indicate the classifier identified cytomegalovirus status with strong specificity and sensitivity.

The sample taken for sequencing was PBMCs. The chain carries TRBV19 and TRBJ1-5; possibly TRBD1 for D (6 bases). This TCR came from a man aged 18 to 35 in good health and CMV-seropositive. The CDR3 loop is CASTTGTYGSQPQHF. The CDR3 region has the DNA TGTGCCAGTACCACCGGGACATATGGGAGTCAGCCCCAGCATTTT.